What follows are 3 T cell receptor beta chains derived from one specimen sequenced in a study of blood T cell repertoires in COVID-19. Method: immunoSEQ multiplex PCR; TCRdb's copy keeps in-frame clones and lacks some. Of about 68,000 clones in the sample, around 82% were seen once. The sample comprised peripheral blood. The receptors were gathered from a man between 50 and 59 years old with active COVID-19.

The count of this clone is one. The chain is built from TRBV9 and TRBJ2-1, with 10 bases matching TRBD1. Germline V gene sequence: CDR1 SGDLS, CDR2 YYNGEE. This CDR3 region has 18 residues. V gave up 0 bases and J gave up 0 bases; unmatched junction bases: 6. Here the CDR3 DNA reads TGTGCCAGCAGCGTAGGGACAGGGGGTGGCAGCTCCTACAATGAGCAGTTCTTC. Residues: CASSVGTGGGSSYNEQFF. Complete variable domain (other parts from reference TRBV9 and TRBJ2-1): DSGVTQTPKHLITATGQRVTLRCSPRSGDLSVYWYQQSLDQGLQFLIQYYNGEERAKGNILERFSAQQFPDLHSELNLSSLELGDSALYFCASSVGTGGGSSYNEQFFGPGTRLTVL.

The chain recombines TRBV5-1 with TRBJ2-5, with D possibly being TRBD2 (6 bases). The length of the CDR3 is 16 residues. Trimming removed 0 bases at V and 4 bases at J, with 16 bases between. Germline CDR1 SGHRS, CDR2 YFSETQ. CDR3 sequence (DNA): TGCGCCAGCAGCTTGGCCGGCGGGACCAAGGTAGAGACCCAGTACTTC. Translated, it gives CASSLAGGTKVETQYF.

The chain joins TRBV5-1 to TRBJ2-1, with 9 bases matching TRBD1. The CDR3 length is 16 residues. Germline loops: CDR1 SGHRS, CDR2 YFSETQ. V dropped 2 bases and J dropped 8; count of bases not matched to a gene: 11. The CDR3 sequence is CASSLPTGTGNDEQFF. In DNA form, the CDR3 reads TGCGCCAGCAGCTTACCTACCGGGACAGGGAACGATGAGCAGTTCTTC.